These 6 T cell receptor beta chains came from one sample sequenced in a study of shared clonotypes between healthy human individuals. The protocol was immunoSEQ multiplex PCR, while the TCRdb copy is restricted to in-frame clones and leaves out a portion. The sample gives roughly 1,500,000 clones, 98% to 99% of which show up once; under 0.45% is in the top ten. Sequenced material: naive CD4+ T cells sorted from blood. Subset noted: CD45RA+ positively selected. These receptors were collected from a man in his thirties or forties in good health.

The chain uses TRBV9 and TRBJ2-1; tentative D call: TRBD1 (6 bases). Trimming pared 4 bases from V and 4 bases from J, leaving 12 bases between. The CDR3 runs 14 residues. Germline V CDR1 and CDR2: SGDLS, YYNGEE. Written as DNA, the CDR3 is TGTGCCAGCAGCCGCGGACAGTTGTACAATGAGCAGTTCTTC. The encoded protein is CASSRGQLYNEQFF.

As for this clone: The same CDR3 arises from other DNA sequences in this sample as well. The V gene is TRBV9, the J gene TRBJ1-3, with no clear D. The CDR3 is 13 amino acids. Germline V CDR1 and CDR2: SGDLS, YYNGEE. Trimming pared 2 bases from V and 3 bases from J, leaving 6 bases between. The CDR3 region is CASSVSGGNTIYF. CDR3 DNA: TGTGCCAGCAGCGTCAGTGGTGGAAACACCATATATTTT.

CDR3 coding DNA: TGCAGCGTTGTGACGGAAAAGCAATCGTACGAGCAGTACTTC. It yields the protein CSVVTEKQSYEQYF. V usage is TRBV29-1 and J usage is TRBJ2-7; D gene unclear. This CDR3 has 14 amino acids. Germline V CDR1 and CDR2: SQVTM, ANQGSEA. V shed 4 bases and J shed 4 bases, with 17 bases lying between them.

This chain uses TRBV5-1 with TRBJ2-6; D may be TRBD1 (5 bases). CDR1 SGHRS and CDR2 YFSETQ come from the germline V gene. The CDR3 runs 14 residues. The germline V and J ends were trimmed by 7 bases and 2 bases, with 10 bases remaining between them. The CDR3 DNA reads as TGCGCCAGCTTGGAGACAGCTGGGGCCAACGTCCTGACTTTC. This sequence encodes CASLETAGANVLTF.

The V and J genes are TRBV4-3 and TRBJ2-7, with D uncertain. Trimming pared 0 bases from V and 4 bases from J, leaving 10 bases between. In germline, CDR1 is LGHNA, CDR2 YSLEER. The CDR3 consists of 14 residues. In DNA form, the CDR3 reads TGCGCCAGCAGCCAAGAGGCAGGAAGGTACGAGCAGTACTTC. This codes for CASSQEAGRYEQYF.

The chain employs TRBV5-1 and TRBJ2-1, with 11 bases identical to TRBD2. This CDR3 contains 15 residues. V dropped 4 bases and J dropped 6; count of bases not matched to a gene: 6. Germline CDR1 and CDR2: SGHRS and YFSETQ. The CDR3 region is CASSPSGRRSNEQFF. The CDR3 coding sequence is TGCGCCAGCAGCCCTAGCGGGAGGCGGTCCAATGAGCAGTTCTTC.